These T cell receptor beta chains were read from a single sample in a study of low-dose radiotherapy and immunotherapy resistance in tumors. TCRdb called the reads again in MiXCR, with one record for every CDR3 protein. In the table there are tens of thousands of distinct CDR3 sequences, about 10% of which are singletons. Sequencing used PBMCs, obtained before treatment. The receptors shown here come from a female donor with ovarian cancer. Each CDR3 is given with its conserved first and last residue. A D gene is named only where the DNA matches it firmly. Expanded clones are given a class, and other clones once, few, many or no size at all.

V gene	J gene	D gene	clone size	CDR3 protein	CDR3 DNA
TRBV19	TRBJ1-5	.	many	CASSILEGVSQPQHF	TGTGCCAGTAGTATTTTGGAGGGAGTGAGTCAGCCCCAGCATTTT
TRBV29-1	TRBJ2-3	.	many	CSASGRATSTDTQYF	TGCAGCGCCAGCGGACGGGCGACTAGCACAGATACGCAGTATTTT
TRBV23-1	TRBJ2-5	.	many	CAFSNASGRDPPTQETQYF	TGCGCCTTTTCGAACGCTTCGGGAAGGGACCCCCCGACTCAAGAGACCCAGTACTTC
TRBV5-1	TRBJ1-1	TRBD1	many	CASSLQGPNTEAFF	TGCGCCAGCAGCTTACAGGGGCCCAACACTGAAGCTTTCTTT
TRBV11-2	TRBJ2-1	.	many	CASSLGHPQSQYYNEQFF	TGTGCCAGCAGCTTAGGGCACCCACAGTCCCAGTACTACAATGAGCAGTTCTTC
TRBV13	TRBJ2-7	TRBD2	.	CASSTRLAHYEQYF	TGTGCCAGCAGCACTCGACTAGCGCACTACGAGCAGTACTTC
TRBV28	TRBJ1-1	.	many	CASRQPTIIRVTEAFF	TGTGCCAGCAGACAACCAACAATAATCAGGGTCACTGAAGCTTTCTTT
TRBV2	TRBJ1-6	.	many	CASSRMAGYSPLHF	TGTGCCAGCAGCCGTATGGCGGGATATTCACCCCTCCACTTT
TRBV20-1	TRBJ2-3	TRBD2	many	CSARDPERGRTDTQYF	TGCAGTGCTAGAGATCCCGAGCGGGGGCGCACAGATACGCAGTATTTT
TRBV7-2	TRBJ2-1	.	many	CASTDLYNEQFF	TGTGCCAGCACGGACCTCTACAATGAGCAGTTCTTC
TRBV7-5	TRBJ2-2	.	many	CISVPEAWDSSTGELFF	.
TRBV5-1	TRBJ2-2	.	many	CASSFGDNTGELFF	TGCGCCAGCAGCTTTGGGGACAACACCGGGGAGCTGTTTTTT
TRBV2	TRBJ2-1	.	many	CASSENREAYNEQFF	TGTGCCAGCAGTGAAAACAGGGAGGCCTACAATGAGCAGTTCTTC
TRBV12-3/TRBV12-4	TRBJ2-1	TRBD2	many	CASSSTSGNLYNEQFF	TGTGCCAGCAGTTCGACTAGCGGGAACTTGTACAATGAGCAGTTCTTC
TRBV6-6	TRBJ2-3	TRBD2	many	CASSPRLAGGSDTQYF	TGTGCCAGCAGTCCGAGACTAGCGGGGGGGTCAGATACGCAGTATTTT
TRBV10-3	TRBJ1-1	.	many	CAISESTTNTEAFF	TGTGCCATCAGTGAGTCGACGACGAACACTGAAGCTTTCTTT
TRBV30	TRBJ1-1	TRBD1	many	CAWMDRYTEAFF	TGTGCCTGGATGGACAGGTATACTGAAGCTTTCTTT
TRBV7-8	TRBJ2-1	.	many	CASSLASGKHNEQFF	TGTGCCAGCAGCTTAGCTAGCGGTAAACACAATGAGCAGTTCTTC
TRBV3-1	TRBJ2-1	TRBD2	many	CASQTSGGAIEQFF	TGTGCCAGCCAAACTAGCGGGGGGGCCATTGAGCAGTTCTTC
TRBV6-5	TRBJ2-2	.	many	CASSPRIGSSVNTGELFF	TGTGCCAGCAGTCCCAGAATTGGGTCTAGCGTGAACACCGGGGAGCTGTTTTTT
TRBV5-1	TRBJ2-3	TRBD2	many	CASSAGLAGGQNPDTQYF	TGCGCCAGCAGCGCCGGACTAGCGGGGGGGCAGAACCCAGATACGCAGTATTTT
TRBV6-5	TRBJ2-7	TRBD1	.	CASSYDRGYEQYF	TGTGCCAGCAGCTACGACAGGGGGTACGAGCAGTACTTC
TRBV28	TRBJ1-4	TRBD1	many	CASRENDDRGQDEKLFF	TGTGCCAGCAGGGAAAATGATGACAGGGGGCAGGATGAAAAACTGTTTTTT
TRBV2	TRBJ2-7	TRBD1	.	CASSRGQTYEQYF	TGTGCCAGCAGCAGGGGGCAGACTTACGAGCAGTACTTC
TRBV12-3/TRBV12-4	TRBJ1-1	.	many	CASSPHEGWRNTEAFF	TGTGCCAGCAGTCCGCATGAAGGGTGGAGGAACACTGAAGCTTTCTTT
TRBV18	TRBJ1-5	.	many	CASSRAVDQPQHF	TGTGCCAGTTCACGGGCAGTGGATCAGCCCCAGCATTTT
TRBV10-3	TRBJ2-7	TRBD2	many	CATRTSDWNEQYF	TGTGCCACTCGGACTAGTGATTGGAACGAGCAGTACTTC
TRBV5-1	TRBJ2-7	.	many	CASSLGQPGAEQYF	TGCGCCAGCAGCTTGGGGCAGCCGGGGGCCGAGCAGTACTTC
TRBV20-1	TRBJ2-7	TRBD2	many	CSASLSSGTYEQYF	TGCAGTGCTAGCTTGTCTAGCGGGACCTACGAGCAGTACTTC
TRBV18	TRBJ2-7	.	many	CASSPNDPDLTYEQYF	TGTGCCAGCTCACCAAACGACCCGGACTTAACCTACGAGCAGTACTTC
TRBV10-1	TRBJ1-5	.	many	CAETPPGTSGYSNQPQHF	TGCGCCGAAACCCCGCCAGGTACGTCGGGGTATAGCAATCAGCCCCAGCATTTT
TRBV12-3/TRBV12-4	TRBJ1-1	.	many	CASSIRPRDTEAFF	TGTGCCAGCAGTATAAGACCCAGGGACACTGAAGCTTTCTTT
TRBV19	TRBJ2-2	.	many	CASSRTGRLLNTGELFF	TGTGCCAGTAGTCGTACAGGGAGGTTATTAAACACCGGGGAGCTGTTTTTT
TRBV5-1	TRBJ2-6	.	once	CASSLHASGANVLTF	TGCGCCAGCAGCCTGCATGCCTCTGGGGCCAACGTCCTGACTTTC
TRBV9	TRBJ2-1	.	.	CASSHRGAGYNEQFF	TGTGCCAGCAGCCATCGCGGGGCGGGATACAATGAGCAGTTCTTC
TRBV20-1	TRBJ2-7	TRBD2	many	CSAPGLAGGSYEQYF	TGCAGTGCCCCCGGACTAGCGGGAGGTTCCTACGAGCAGTACTTC
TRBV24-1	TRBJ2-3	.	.	CATREGAGADTQYF	TGTGCCACCAGGGAGGGGGCCGGGGCAGATACGCAGTATTTT
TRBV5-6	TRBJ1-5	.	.	CASSWRGANSNQPQHF	TGTGCCAGCAGCTGGCGGGGGGCGAATTCGAACCAGCCCCAGCATTTT
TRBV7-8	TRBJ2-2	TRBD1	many	CASSSDRFSTGELFF	TGTGCCAGCAGCTCGGACAGGTTTTCCACCGGGGAGCTGTTTTTT
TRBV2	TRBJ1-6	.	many	CASSVSTSSPLHF	TGTGCCAGCAGCGTATCAACCTCTTCACCCCTCCACTTT
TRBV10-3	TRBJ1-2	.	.	CAISDGSNGYTF	TGTGCCATCAGTGACGGGTCCAATGGCTACACCTTC
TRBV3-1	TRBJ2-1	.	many	CASSQGYHNEQFF	TGTGCCAGCAGCCAGGGCTACCACAATGAGCAGTTCTTC
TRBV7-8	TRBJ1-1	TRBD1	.	CASRPGQGVMNTEAFF	TGTGCCAGCAGACCTGGACAGGGAGTGATGAACACTGAAGCTTTCTTT
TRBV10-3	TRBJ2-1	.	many	CAISEVVAYNEQFF	TGTGCCATCAGTGAAGTAGTCGCCTACAATGAGCAGTTCTTC
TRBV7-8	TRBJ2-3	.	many	CASSLERSEDTQYF	TGTGCCAGCAGCTTAGAACGGTCTGAGGATACGCAGTATTTT
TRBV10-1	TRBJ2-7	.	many	CASSEGWGSEQYF	TGCGCCAGCAGTGAAGGGTGGGGAAGCGAGCAGTACTTC
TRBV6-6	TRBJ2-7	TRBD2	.	CASQRASGSLYEQYF	TGTGCCAGCCAAAGGGCTAGCGGGAGTCTTTACGAGCAGTACTTC
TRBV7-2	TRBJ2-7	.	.	CASSSRGLVASYQQYF	TGTGCCAGCAGCTCCCGGGGGCTAGTGGCGTCCTACCAGCAGTACTTC
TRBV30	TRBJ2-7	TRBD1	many	CAWKRGTGPAYEQYF	TGTGCCTGGAAGCGTGGGACAGGGCCGGCCTACGAGCAGTACTTC
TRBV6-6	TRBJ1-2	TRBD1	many	CASSPGTGGAGNYGYTF	TGTGCCAGCAGTCCCGGGACAGGGGGCGCTGGGAACTATGGCTACACCTTC
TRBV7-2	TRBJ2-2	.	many	CASSRRGLNTGELFF	TGTGCCAGCAGCAGGCGTGGACTTAACACCGGGGAGCTGTTTTTT
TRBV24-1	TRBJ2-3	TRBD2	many	CATSGSGGFTDTQYF	TGTGCCACCAGTGGTTCGGGGGGGTTTACAGATACGCAGTATTTT
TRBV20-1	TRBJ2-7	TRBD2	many	CSAKTSGRAGSYEQYF	TGCAGTGCGAAGACCAGCGGGAGGGCCGGTTCCTACGAGCAGTACTTC
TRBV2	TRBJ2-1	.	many	CASSDEEKNALLFFYNEQFF	TGTGCCAGCAGTGATGAGGAAAAAAATGCGTTGCTCTTTTTCTACAATGAGCAGTTCTTC
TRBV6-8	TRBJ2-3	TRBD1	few	CASSRQGGVLDTQYF	TGTGCCAGCAGTCGACAGGGGGGGGTCTTGGATACGCAGTATTTT
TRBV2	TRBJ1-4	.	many	CASSGQSEKLFF	TGTGCCAGCAGTGGTCAGAGCGAAAAACTGTTTTTT
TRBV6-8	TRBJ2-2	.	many	CASGRHTNTGELFF	TGTGCCAGCGGGAGGCACACGAACACCGGGGAGCTGTTTTTT